A single sample is the source of the 5 T cell receptor beta chains below, sequenced in a study of T-cell memory formation after mild COVID-19. Using its own MiXCR run on the 5' RACE reads, TCRdb lists one record per CDR3 protein. The data hold 200,000 to 250,000 distinct CDR3 sequences, with under 12% observed a single time. Sample: PBMCs or a T cell subset sorted from them (not recorded which). All receptors come from a man between 18 and 29 years old who had mild COVID-19 (a few samples of this study predate the infection). Cell type and time point are not known.

The gene calls are TRBV12-3 or TRBV12-4 and TRBJ2-4; D could derive from TRBD1 or TRBD2 (6 bases each). V gave up 5 bases and J gave up 8 bases, with 16 bases separating them. The CDR3 contains 14 residues. CDR3 DNA: TGTGCCAGCAGTCCAACAGTGGGGGGCCACATTCAGTACTTC. The encoded protein is CASSPTVGGHIQYF.

Only a few counts were recorded for this clonotype. V usage is TRBV28 and J usage is TRBJ2-1; 9 positions agree with TRBD1. Germline assignment: CDR1 MDHEN and CDR2 SYDVKM. This CDR3 contains 17 residues. The V and J ends lost 3 bases and 5 bases, in that order; junction bases with no gene match: 11. In nucleotides, the CDR3 is TGTGCCAGCAGTTTGGGCCCCGGGACAGGGAAGAACAATGAGCAGTTCTTC. Amino acid sequence: CASSLGPGTGKNNEQFF.

J is TRBJ2-7 and V is TRBV28, with D perhaps TRBD1 or TRBD2 (5 bases each). Trimming pared 10 bases from V and 2 bases from J, leaving 18 bases between. Germline lookup yields CDR1 MDHEN and CDR2 SYDVKM. The CDR3 totals 14 residues. The CDR3: CATLRDLGPYEQYV. CDR3 bases: TGTGCCACCCTCCGGGACCTAGGCCCCTACGAGCAGTACGTC.

The rearrangement uses TRBV6-5 and TRBJ2-2; D is uncertain. Trimming removed 6 bases from V and 1 base from J, with 6 bases in between. The germline V gene has CDR1 MNHEY and CDR2 SVGAGI. This CDR3 contains 13 residues. The chain's CDR3 is CASSSMNTGELFF. As DNA, the CDR3 is TGTGCCAGCAGCTCGATGAACACCGGGGAGCTGTTTTTT.

This clonotype was counted between two and nine times. The chain employs TRBV4-3 and TRBJ2-7; D possibly matches TRBD1 or TRBD2 (5 bases each). V lost 3 bases to trimming and J lost 2 bases, with 23 bases between them. Germline assignment: CDR1 LGHNA and CDR2 YSLEER. The length of the CDR3 is 18 residues. CDR3 in DNA: TGCGCCAGCAGCCAGGGACCCTCTGCGGGTGCGGAGACCTACGAGCAGTACTTC. Translation gives CASSQGPSAGAETYEQYF.